Sequencing of this T cell receptor beta chain was carried out in a study of cytomegalovirus exposure and HLA in healthy donors. Across the whole study: Earlier sequencing of 150 million to 200 million T cells yielded under 120 million unique TCR beta sequences.

The study ran its PCR with 60 Vbeta and 13 Jbeta primers. Sequencing was performed with immunoSEQ multiplex PCR; in TCRdb, only in-frame clones are kept and a portion is missing. Of about 130,000 clones listed, about 74% are singletons. Germline V lookup: CDR1 SGHNT, CDR2 YYREEE (reference sequence). The trim removed 5 bases at V and 8 bases at J, leaving 9 bases unmatched. CDR3 length: 15 residues. In this sample, this clone turned up a few times. This chain links TRBV5-4 with TRBJ1-4; 10 bases line up with TRBD1. Sequenced: PBMCs. The receptor was isolated from a man aged 35 to 55 in good health and CMV-seronegative. The CDR3 DNA is TGTGCCAGCAGTCGACAGGGGGCTGTTTCGGAAAAACTGTTTTTT. This gives the protein CASSRQGAVSEKLFF.